This T cell receptor (beta chain) was captured by sequencing in a study of T cell responses to AZD1222 COVID-19 vaccine. V was pared by 2 bases and J by 3 bases, with 4 bases of the junction left unmatched. The CDR3 contains 15 residues. Germline V gene data show CDR1 as WNHNN and CDR2 as SYGVQD (reference sequence). The protocol was immunoSEQ multiplex PCR, while the TCRdb copy is restricted to in-frame clones and leaves out a portion. The top ten hold 7.5% of the sample, which has more than 75,000 clones, about nine tenths seen once. This TCR was sampled from an adult in good health. The material sequenced was peripheral blood, taken on day 0 of AZD1222 vaccination. This sequence joins TRBV10-1 and TRBJ2-1; 7 nucleotides agree with TRBD2. The CDR3 DNA sequence: TGCGCCAGCAGTGAGCTAGCGGACCTCTACAATGAGCAGTTCTTC. Protein product: CASSELADLYNEQFF.